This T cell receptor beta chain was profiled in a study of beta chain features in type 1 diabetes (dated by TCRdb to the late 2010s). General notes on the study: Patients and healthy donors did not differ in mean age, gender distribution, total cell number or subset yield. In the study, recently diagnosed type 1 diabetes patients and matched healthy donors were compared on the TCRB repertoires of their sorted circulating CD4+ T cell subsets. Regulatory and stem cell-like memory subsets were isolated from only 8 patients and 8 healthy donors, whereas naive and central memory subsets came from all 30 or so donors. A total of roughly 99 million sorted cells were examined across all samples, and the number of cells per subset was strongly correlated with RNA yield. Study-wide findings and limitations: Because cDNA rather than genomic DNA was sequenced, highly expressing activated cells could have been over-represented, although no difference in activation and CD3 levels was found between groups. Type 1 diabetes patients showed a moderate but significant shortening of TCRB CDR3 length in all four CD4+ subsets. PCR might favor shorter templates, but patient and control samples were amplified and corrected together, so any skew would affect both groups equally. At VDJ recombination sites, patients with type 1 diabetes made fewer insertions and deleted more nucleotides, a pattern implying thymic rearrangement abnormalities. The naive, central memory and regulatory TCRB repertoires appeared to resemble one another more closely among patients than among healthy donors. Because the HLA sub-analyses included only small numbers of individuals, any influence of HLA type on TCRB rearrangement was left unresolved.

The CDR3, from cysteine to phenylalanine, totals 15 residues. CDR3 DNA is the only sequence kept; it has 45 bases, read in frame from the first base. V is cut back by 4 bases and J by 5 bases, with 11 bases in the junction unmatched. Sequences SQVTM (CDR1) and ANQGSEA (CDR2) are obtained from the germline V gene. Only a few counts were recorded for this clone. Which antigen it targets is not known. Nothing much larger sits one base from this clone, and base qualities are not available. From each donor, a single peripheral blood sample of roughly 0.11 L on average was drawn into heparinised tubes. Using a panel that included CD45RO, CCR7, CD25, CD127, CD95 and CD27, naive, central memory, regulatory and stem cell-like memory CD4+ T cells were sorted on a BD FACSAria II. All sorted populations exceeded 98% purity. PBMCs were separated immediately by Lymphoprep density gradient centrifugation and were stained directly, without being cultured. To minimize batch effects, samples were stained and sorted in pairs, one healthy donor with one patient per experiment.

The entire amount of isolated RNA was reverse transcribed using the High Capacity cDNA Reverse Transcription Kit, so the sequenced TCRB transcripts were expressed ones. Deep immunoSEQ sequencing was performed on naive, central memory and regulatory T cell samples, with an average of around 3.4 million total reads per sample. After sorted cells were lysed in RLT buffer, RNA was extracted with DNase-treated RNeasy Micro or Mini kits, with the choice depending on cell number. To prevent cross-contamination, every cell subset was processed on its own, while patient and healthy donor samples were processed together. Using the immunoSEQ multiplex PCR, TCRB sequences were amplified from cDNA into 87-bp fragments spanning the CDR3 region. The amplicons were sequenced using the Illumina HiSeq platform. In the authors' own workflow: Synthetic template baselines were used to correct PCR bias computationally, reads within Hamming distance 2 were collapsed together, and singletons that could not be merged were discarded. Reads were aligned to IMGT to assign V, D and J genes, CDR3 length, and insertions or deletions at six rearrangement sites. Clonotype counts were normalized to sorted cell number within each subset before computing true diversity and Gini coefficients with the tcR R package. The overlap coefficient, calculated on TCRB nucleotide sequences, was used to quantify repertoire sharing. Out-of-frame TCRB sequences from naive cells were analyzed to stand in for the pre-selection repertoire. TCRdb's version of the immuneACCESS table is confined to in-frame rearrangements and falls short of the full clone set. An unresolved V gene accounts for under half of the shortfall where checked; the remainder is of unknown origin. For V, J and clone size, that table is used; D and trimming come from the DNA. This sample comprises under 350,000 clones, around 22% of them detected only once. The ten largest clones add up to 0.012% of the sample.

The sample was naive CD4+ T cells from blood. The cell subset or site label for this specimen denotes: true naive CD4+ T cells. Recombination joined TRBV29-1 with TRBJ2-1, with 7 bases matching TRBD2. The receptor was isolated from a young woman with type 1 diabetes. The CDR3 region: CSVGSGPAYNNEQFF. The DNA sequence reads TGCAGCGTTGGTAGCGGGCCTGCTTACAACAATGAGCAGTTCTTC.